The 12 T cell receptor beta chains below all came from one sample that was sequenced in a study of T cell responses to AZD1222 COVID-19 vaccine. Sequencing used immunoSEQ multiplex PCR; TCRdb keeps in-frame clones, though not all of them. The top ten clones hold around 3.2% of a sample with about 110,000 clones, around 90% of them seen once. The input for sequencing was peripheral blood, taken on day 0 of AZD1222 vaccination. These receptors were collected from an adult in good health.

The rearrangement uses TRBV4-2 and TRBJ2-5; weak D call: TRBD1 (5 bases). The germline gives CDR1 LGHNA, CDR2 YNFKEQ. The CDR3 consists of 16 residues. The V end was cut by 0 bases, the J end by 5 bases, with 16 bases between. This CDR3 reads CASSQEGVLGRETQYF. The CDR3 DNA reads as TGTGCCAGCAGCCAAGAAGGGGTTCTGGGCAGGGAGACCCAGTACTTC.

This rearrangement joins TRBV20-1 to TRBJ2-5; D is tentatively TRBD1 or TRBD2 (5 bases each). The CDR3 runs to 17 residues. Trimming took 3 bases from V and 2 from J, leaving 22 bases between them. CDR1 and CDR2 from the germline V gene are DFQATT and SNEGSKA (reference sequence). The CDR3 nucleotides read TGCAGTGCTAGTCCGCCCCTGGGGGTGGGGCGACAAGAGACCCAGTACTTC. It codes for CSASPPLGVGRQETQYF.

V gene TRBV14 combines with J gene TRBJ1-2; D is uncertain. Germline V CDR1 and CDR2: SGHDN, FVKESK. With 4 bases removed from V and 5 bases from J, the gap between germline ends came to 8 bases. This CDR3 region has 12 residues. The CDR3 sequence is CASSRSDYGYTF. In DNA, the CDR3 is TGTGCCAGCAGCCGATCTGATTATGGCTACACCTTC.

This chain links TRBV12-2 with TRBJ1-1; the table calls TRBD1, which could not be checked here. TRBV12-2 is described as a pseudogene. This CDR3 contains 17 residues. The CDR3 DNA is TGTGCAAGTCGCTTAGAAGTTGGGGGACAGGTTAACACTGAAGCTTTCTTT. Encoded protein: CASRLEVGGQVNTEAFF.

J is TRBJ1-1 and V is TRBV6-5, with 7 bases that match TRBD1. Losses at the gene ends were 5 bases for V and 0 bases for J; bases not matched to a gene: 6. Germline V gene data show CDR1 as MNHEY and CDR2 as SVGAGI. The CDR3 length is 15 residues. CDR3 DNA sequence: TGTGCCAGCAGTCCCGAAGGGGGCCTGAACACTGAAGCTTTCTTT. Its protein product is CASSPEGGLNTEAFF.

The chain uses TRBV6-4 and TRBJ1-5; 7 bases are a match to TRBD1. Germline lookup yields CDR1 MRHNA and CDR2 SNTAGT. CDR3 length: 15 amino acids. V shed 6 bases and J 9 bases; nucleotides not matched to a gene: 14. CDR3: CASSPGTDGLGPQHF. The CDR3 nucleotides read TGTGCCAGCAGCCCCGGGACAGATGGATTAGGGCCCCAGCATTTT.

The genes are TRBV6-6 and TRBJ1-2, with a weak D call TRBD1 (6 bases). Between the trimmed V and J ends, which lost 5 bases and 3 bases, there was a span of 16 bases. The CDR3 extends over 15 amino acids. Germline lookup yields CDR1 MNHNY and CDR2 SVGAGI (reference sequence). The chain's CDR3 is CASSLDSMGDYGYTF. CDR3 DNA: TGTGCCAGCAGTCTGGACAGTATGGGTGACTATGGCTACACCTTC.

This clone was seen only a few times. The rearrangement uses TRBV4-1 and TRBJ1-6; 7 positions agree with TRBD1. With 1 base clipped from V and 10 bases from J, the junction kept 10 bases outside the gene matches. There are 16 residues in the CDR3. Germline V gene lookup returns CDR1 MGHRA and CDR2 YSYEKL. The CDR3 sequence is CASSQVTGQLLSPLHF. The CDR3 DNA is TGCGCCAGCAGCCAAGTCACGGGACAGTTGCTATCACCCCTCCACTTT.

The chain links TRBV19 to TRBJ2-3; 9 bases line up with TRBD1. The CDR3 covers 14 residues. Per germline, CDR1 LNHDA and CDR2 SQIVND (reference sequence). The trim removed 5 bases at V and 8 bases at J, leaving 8 bases unmatched. This CDR3 is CASSAGQGQGTQYF. In DNA form, the CDR3 reads TGTGCCAGTAGTGCGGGACAGGGCCAAGGTACGCAGTATTTT.

V is TRBV3-1 (or the pseudogene TRBV3-2) and J is TRBJ2-7; D is possibly TRBD1 or TRBD2 (5 bases each). Germline V gives CDR1 LGHDT, CDR2 YNNKEL (reference sequence). Trimming shortened V by 0 bases and J by 0 bases, and 15 bases separated the two germline ends. The CDR3 contains 17 residues. CDR3 nucleotides: TGTGCCAGCAGCCAAGAGGGACCCTTCGCCTCCTCCTACGAGCAGTACTTC. Translated, it gives CASSQEGPFASSYEQYF.

The CDR3 loop is CATADQGHTEAFF. CDR3 in DNA: TGTGCCACCGCGGACCAGGGGCACACTGAAGCTTTCTTT. The chain employs TRBV24-1 and TRBJ1-1; possible D gene TRBD1, 6 bases. The germline gives CDR1 KGHDR, CDR2 SFDVKD. The V and J ends lost 9 bases and 3 bases respectively, with 13 bases between them. The CDR3 has 13 amino acids.

With regard to this clone: Other DNA sequences in the sample encode the same CDR3. The V gene is TRBV28, the J gene TRBJ1-5, with a tentative D call TRBD1 (5 bases). From germline, CDR1 is MDHEN and CDR2 SYDVKM. The CDR3 runs to 14 residues. The V gene lost 3 bases and the J gene lost 2 bases, with 8 bases spanning the gap. The CDR3 nucleotides read TGTGCCAGCAGTTTTCTGACAGGCAATCAGCCCCAGCATTTT. As protein: CASSFLTGNQPQHF. The full variable domain, its missing parts supplied by reference TRBV28 and TRBJ1-5, is DVKVTQSSRYLVKRTGEKVFLECVQDMDHENMFWYRQDPGLGLRLIYFSYDVKMKEKGDIPEGYSVSREKKERFSLILESASTNQTSMYLCASSFLTGNQPQHFGDGTRLSIL.